This T cell receptor beta chain is drawn from a study of T cells and copy number aberrations in small-cell lung cancer. V lost 1 base to trimming and J lost 3 bases, with 16 bases between them. CDR1 is SGHDN, CDR2 FVKESK, per germline. The CDR3 is 17 amino acids. Clones were read by immunoSEQ multiplex PCR, and TCRdb kept only the in-frame ones, dropping some. Here the sample spans about 7,500 clones, 82% being singletons. The chain carries TRBV14 and TRBJ2-1; D is possibly TRBD2 (6 bases). Sequencing used normal tissue next to the tumor. The clonotype was recovered from a woman aged 45-59 years with small cell lung cancer. Here the CDR3 reads CASSQAFAAGRYNEQFF. CDR3 bases: TGTGCCAGCAGCCAAGCCTTCGCGGCGGGACGCTACAATGAGCAGTTCTTC.